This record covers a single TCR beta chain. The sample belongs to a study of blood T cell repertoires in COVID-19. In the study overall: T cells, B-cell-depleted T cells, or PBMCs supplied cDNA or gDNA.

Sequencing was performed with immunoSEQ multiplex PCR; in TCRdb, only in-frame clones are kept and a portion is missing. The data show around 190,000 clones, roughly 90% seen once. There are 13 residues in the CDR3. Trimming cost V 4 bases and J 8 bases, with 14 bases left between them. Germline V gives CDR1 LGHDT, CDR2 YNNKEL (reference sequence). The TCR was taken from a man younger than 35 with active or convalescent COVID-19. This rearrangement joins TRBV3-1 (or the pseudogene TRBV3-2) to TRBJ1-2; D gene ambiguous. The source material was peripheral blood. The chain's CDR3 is CASSPERDLGYTF. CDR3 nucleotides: TGTGCCAGCAGCCCCGAAAGAGACTTGGGCTACACCTTC.